Listed below are T cell receptor beta chains from one sample, sequenced in a study of CD8 T cells in Susac syndrome. TCRdb processed the immunoSEQ multiplex PCR reads anew with MiXCR; each CDR3 protein has one entry. The table shows some 260,000 distinct CDR3 sequences, with around 93% occurring only once. Sequenced sample: CD4+ T cells from PBMCs. The receptors originated from a human donor with multiple sclerosis. Both conserved end residues are part of each CDR3. A D gene is named only where the DNA matches it firmly. Clone size is not always given. Where it is, it says once, few, many or a class for expanded clones.

d_call,clone_size,v_call,cdr3_length,j_call,cdr3_aa,cdr3_nt
-,-,TRBV18,13,TRBJ1-5,CASSGQNNQPQHF,TGTGCCAGCAGCGGACAGAACAATCAGCCCCAGCATTTT
TRBD1,-,TRBV5-1,14,TRBJ2-3,CASSSTGGTDTQYF,TGCGCCAGCAGCTCGACAGGGGGCACAGATACGCAGTATTTT
-,-,TRBV15,13,TRBJ2-1,CATSRDVAAEQFF,TGTGCCACCAGCAGAGATGTAGCAGCTGAGCAGTTCTTC
-,-,TRBV6-6,12,TRBJ2-1,CASTLGKGEQFF,TGTGCCAGCACCCTCGGGAAGGGTGAGCAGTTCTTC
TRBD1,-,TRBV24-1,14,TRBJ1-2,CATSPGGQGRGYTF,TGTGCCACCAGTCCTGGAGGACAGGGCCGTGGCTACACCTTC
TRBD1,-,TRBV3-1,13,TRBJ1-1,CASSQVRQGEAFF,TGTGCCAGCAGCCAAGTCCGACAGGGGGAAGCTTTCTTT
-,-,TRBV5-4,16,TRBJ2-2,CASSLRTLANTGELFF,TGTGCCAGCAGCTTGCGTACGCTCGCGAACACCGGGGAGCTGTTTTTT
-,-,TRBV7-8,14,TRBJ2-7,CASSFGPLHYEQYF,TGTGCCAGCAGCTTCGGACCTTTGCACTACGAGCAGTACTTC
-,-,TRBV12-3/TRBV12-4,15,TRBJ2-1,CASVEQGRTYNEQFF,TGTGCCAGCGTTGAACAGGGAAGGACCTACAATGAGCAGTTCTTC
TRBD1,-,TRBV7-9,19,TRBJ2-3,CASSLMGYNRDRGTDTQYF,TGTGCCAGCAGCTTAATGGGATATAACCGGGACAGAGGCACAGATACGCAGTATTTT
TRBD2,-,TRBV20-1,13,TRBJ2-3,CSARSGGTDTQYF,TGCAGTGCCAGAAGCGGGGGCACAGATACGCAGTATTTT
-,-,TRBV9,14,TRBJ2-7,CASSPVWSSYEQYF,TGTGCCAGCAGCCCAGTCTGGAGCTCCTACGAGCAGTACTTC
TRBD1,-,TRBV15,14,TRBJ1-2,CATSSDRANYGYTF,TGTGCCACCAGCAGTGACAGGGCTAACTATGGCTACACCTTC
TRBD1,-,TRBV23-1,15,TRBJ1-1,CASSLGTGSHTEAFF,TGCGCCAGCAGTCTCGGGACAGGGAGTCACACTGAAGCTTTCTTT
TRBD1,-,TRBV6-1,15,TRBJ2-2,CASSEVVRGSRELFF,TGTGCCAGCAGTGAAGTCGTCAGGGGGTCAAGGGAGCTGTTTTTT
TRBD1,-,TRBV5-4,17,TRBJ1-2,CASSLVSGGSYGYGYTF,TGTGCCAGCAGCTTGGTGTCAGGGGGTTCATATGGCTATGGCTACACCTTC
-,once,TRBV19,13,TRBJ1-5,CASSIVSLEPQHF,TGTGCCAGTAGTATAGTCAGTCTGGAGCCCCAGCATTTT
TRBD1,-,TRBV4-1,16,TRBJ2-5,CASSQAGRGRKETQYF,TGCGCCAGCAGCCAAGCCGGCAGGGGGCGAAAAGAGACCCAGTACTTC
-,-,TRBV30,12,TRBJ1-1,CAWGTEDTEAFF,TGTGCCTGGGGGACTGAAGATACTGAAGCTTTCTTT
-,-,TRBV6-5,14,TRBJ1-2,CASSQGWNNYGYTF,TGTGCCAGCAGCCAGGGTTGGAATAATTATGGCTACACCTTC
-,-,TRBV30,14,TRBJ1-1,CAWSKTELPFEAFF,TGTGCCTGGAGCAAGACAGAACTCCCCTTTGAAGCTTTCTTT
-,-,TRBV4-2,15,TRBJ1-4,CASSQEGQNNEKLFF,TGTGCCAGCAGCCAAGAGGGGCAGAATAATGAAAAACTGTTTTTT
TRBD2,-,TRBV3-1,15,TRBJ2-5,CASSQAEAGGETQYF,TGTGCCAGCAGCCAAGCCGAAGCGGGGGGAGAGACCCAGTACTTC
TRBD1,once,TRBV30,15,TRBJ1-2,CAWSRDPNRGHGYTF,TGTGCCTGGAGTCGCGACCCCAACAGGGGGCACGGCTACACCTTC
-,-,TRBV28,15,TRBJ2-3,CASSFKGFGTDTQYF,TGTGCCAGCAGTTTCAAGGGCTTCGGCACAGATACGCAGTATTTT
-,-,TRBV5-1,15,TRBJ2-2,CASSTLGLNTGELFF,TGCGCCAGCAGCACCCTGGGACTTAACACCGGGGAGCTGTTTTTT
TRBD2,-,TRBV29-1,14,TRBJ2-3,CSVDTSEGTDTQYF,TGCAGCGTTGACACTAGCGAGGGCACAGATACGCAGTATTTT
-,-,TRBV20-1,13,TRBJ1-1,CSAPGQQNTEAFF,TGCAGTGCTCCGGGACAACAGAACACTGAAGCTTTCTTT
-,once,TRBV20-1,15,TRBJ2-2,CSARDAGANTGELFF,TGCAGTGCTAGAGATGCAGGGGCGAACACCGGGGAGCTGTTTTTT
TRBD1,-,TRBV27,13,TRBJ1-5,CASRRTGVEPQHF,TGTGCCAGCAGAAGAACAGGGGTTGAGCCCCAGCATTTT
TRBD2,-,TRBV14,18,TRBJ2-3,CASSQISGRAGGTDTQYF,TGTGCCAGCAGCCAGATTAGCGGGAGGGCCGGCGGCACAGATACGCAGTATTTT
-,-,TRBV24-1,15,TRBJ2-3,CATSDPKDYADTQYF,TGTGCCACCAGTGATCCAAAAGACTACGCAGATACGCAGTATTTT
-,-,TRBV3-1,16,TRBJ1-6,CASSQGPAGRGSPLHF,TGTGCCAGCAGCCAAGGTCCGGCAGGAAGGGGTTCACCCCTCCACTTT
TRBD2,-,TRBV11-2,14,TRBJ2-7,CASSWPGGVGEQYF,TGTGCCAGCAGCTGGCCGGGAGGGGTAGGCGAGCAGTACTTC
-,-,TRBV7-2,13,TRBJ2-3,CASLKPGADTQYF,TGTGCCAGCCTCAAGCCGGGTGCAGATACGCAGTATTTT
TRBD1,-,TRBV3-1,14,TRBJ1-2,CASSEGTDHYGYTF,TGTGCCAGCAGCGAAGGGACAGATCACTATGGCTACACCTTC
-,-,TRBV23-1,15,TRBJ1-2,CASSQGVGTAYGYTF,TGCGCCAGCAGTCAAGGTGTCGGCACAGCTTATGGCTACACCTTC
-,-,TRBV7-9,15,TRBJ1-2,CASSRRQPEYQGYTF,TGTGCCAGCAGCCGCCGACAACCTGAATATCAGGGCTACACCTTC
-,-,TRBV4-1,16,TRBJ2-3,CASSQEGRGGVDTQYF,TGCGCCAGCAGCCAAGAGGGGCGGGGTGGTGTAGATACGCAGTATTTT
-,-,TRBV19,16,TRBJ1-5,CASSIKGGLLGQPQHF,TGTGCCAGTAGTATAAAGGGCGGACTACTAGGTCAGCCCCAGCATTTT
TRBD1,-,TRBV5-1,15,TRBJ2-7,CASSLGDRSVEEQYF,TGCGCCAGCAGCTTGGGGGACAGGTCGGTGGAGGAGCAGTACTTC